These T cell receptor beta chains were read from a single sample in a study of a mutant IDH1 vaccine in newly diagnosed glioma. Sequencing used immunoSEQ multiplex PCR; TCRdb keeps in-frame clones, though not all of them. The sample includes over 55,000 clones, 80% to 90% of them seen just once. These receptors have no identified antigens. The material was PBMCs, obtained from a glioma patient whose treatment included an IDH1 peptide vaccine. These receptors were obtained from a woman aged 40-49 years with glioma. Some clones in this sample may be carry-over from other donors' samples. Both conserved end residues are part of each CDR3. The order of the fields is D gene, clone size, V gene, J gene, CDR3 DNA, CDR3 protein. A D gene is named only where the DNA matches it firmly. The size field is filled for only some rows; it gives once, few, many or a size class.

.,once,TRBV29-1,TRBJ2-7,TGCAGCGTTGTGTCTCTTACTTACGAGCAGTACTTC,CSVVSLTYEQYF
.,.,TRBV2,TRBJ2-5,TGTGCCAGCCGGCGGGTGAAAGAGACCCAGTACTTC,CASRRVKETQYF
TRBD1,.,TRBV6-5,TRBJ1-1,TGTGCCAGCAGGCGGGACAGGGGGAACACTGAAGCTTTCTTT,CASRRDRGNTEAFF
.,.,TRBV9,TRBJ1-4,TGTGCCAGCAGCGTAGGAGGGCCTGGGGGTAATGAAAAACTGTTTTTT,CASSVGGPGGNEKLFF
.,.,TRBV30,TRBJ2-7,TGTGCCTGGAGTTCCGGGGGCTACGAGCAGTACTTC,CAWSSGGYEQYF
TRBD1,once,TRBV18,TRBJ2-7,TGTGCCAGCTCACCGGACAGGGTCCGGGAGCAGTACTTC,CASSPDRVREQYF
.,.,TRBV30,TRBJ2-7,TGTGCCTGGAGTGTACCCGCCTACGAGCAGTACTTC,CAWSVPAYEQYF
.,few,TRBV9,TRBJ2-6,TGTGCCAGCAGCGGGGAGCAGGGCCTCCACGTCCTGACTTTC,CASSGEQGLHVLTF
.,few,TRBV9,TRBJ2-3,TGTGCCAGCAGCGGGGGTCGAGATACGCAGTATTTT,CASSGGRDTQYF
TRBD1,.,TRBV29-1,TRBJ2-6,TGCAGCGTTGAGGGACAGAACTCTGGGGCCAACGTCCTGACTTTC,CSVEGQNSGANVLTF
.,.,TRBV7-9,TRBJ2-7,TGTGCCAGCAGCGAGTTAGCCTACGAGCAGTACTTC,CASSELAYEQYF
TRBD1,.,TRBV28,TRBJ2-7,TGTGCCAGCAGTCTCCCGAGAGGACAGGGCGCCTACGAGCAGTACTTC,CASSLPRGQGAYEQYF
.,once,TRBV14,TRBJ2-2,TGTGCCAGCAGCCAAGTAGACACCGGGGAGCTGTTTTTT,CASSQVDTGELFF
.,few,TRBV18,TRBJ1-5,TGTGCCAGCTCAAGGGACCGTAGCAATCAGCCCCAGCATTTT,CASSRDRSNQPQHF
.,.,TRBV6-4,TRBJ2-3,TGTGCCAGCAGTGACACCTACACAGATACGCAGTATTTT,CASSDTYTDTQYF
.,few,TRBV6-5,TRBJ1-6,TGTGCCAGCAGTGACACAGCTTATAATTCACCCCTCCACTTT,CASSDTAYNSPLHF
.,.,TRBV30,TRBJ1-4,TGTGCCTGGAATGTAGGTGGGGTGGGAGAAAAACTGTTTTTT,CAWNVGGVGEKLFF
.,.,TRBV19,TRBJ2-1,TGTGCCAGTAGTGGCAGGGGCTACAATGAGCAGTTCTTC,CASSGRGYNEQFF
TRBD1,.,TRBV5-1,TRBJ1-4,TGCGCCAGCAGCCTAGGCAACTCGGGACAGGGAAATGAAAAACTGTTTTTT,CASSLGNSGQGNEKLFF
.,.,TRBV6-1,TRBJ1-5,TGTGCCAGCAGTGCGGGGTATAGCAATCAGCCCCAGCATTTT,CASSAGYSNQPQHF
TRBD1,.,TRBV6-1,TRBJ1-3,TGTGCCAGCCTCAGGGGGGATCCTGGAAACACCATATATTTT,CASLRGDPGNTIYF
.,.,TRBV30,TRBJ2-3,TGTGCCTGGAGTGTACGGAGGGGGCCAGGCAAGGATACGCAGTATTTT,CAWSVRRGPGKDTQYF
.,.,TRBV7-9,TRBJ1-6,TGTGCCAGCAGCCAACCGGGGGGGATCGGTTCACCCCTCCACTTT,CASSQPGGIGSPLHF
TRBD2,.,TRBV2,TRBJ2-3,TGTGCCAGCAAAACGAGCAGCGGGGGCACAGATACGCAGTATTTT,CASKTSSGGTDTQYF
TRBD1,.,TRBV5-6,TRBJ2-2,TGTGCCAGCAGCCGACAGGGGGGCACCGGGGAGCTGTTTTTT,CASSRQGGTGELFF
TRBD1,.,TRBV6-5,TRBJ1-6,TGTGCCAGTCGCTCCGGGACAGCAAATTCACCCCTCCACTTT,CASRSGTANSPLHF
.,.,TRBV19,TRBJ2-7,TGTGCCAGTAGTATAGGCGGTGGGGCACCGTCCTACGAGCAGTACTTC,CASSIGGGAPSYEQYF
.,.,TRBV6-5,TRBJ1-1,TGTGCCAGCAGTTACGTCGGACTGAACACTGAAGCTTTCTTT,CASSYVGLNTEAFF
.,.,TRBV6-5,TRBJ1-1,TGTGCCAGCAGTTGGCTGGGGGGGACTGAAGCTTTCTTT,CASSWLGGTEAFF
.,.,TRBV6-1,TRBJ1-1,TGTGCCAGCAGTGAAGGCAAGTGGACTGAAGCTTTCTTT,CASSEGKWTEAFF
.,.,TRBV4-3,TRBJ2-5,TGCGCCAGCAGCCAAGATCTGGCCGTGGGGCAAGAGACCCAGTACTTC,CASSQDLAVGQETQYF
.,once,TRBV19,TRBJ2-5,TGTGCCAGTAGTTTCTCCGGGCCCCCGAGGGTAGAGACCCAGTACTTC,CASSFSGPPRVETQYF
.,.,TRBV20-1,TRBJ1-2,TGCAGTGCTAGTATGCGGGGAGGCTACACCTTC,CSASMRGGYTF
.,.,TRBV5-1,TRBJ2-1,TGCGCCAGCAGCTTCAACTTCAATGAGCAGTTCTTC,CASSFNFNEQFF
.,.,TRBV5-1,TRBJ2-7,TGCGCCAGCAGCCGGGACATCGGAAGCGAGCAGTACTTC,CASSRDIGSEQYF
.,.,TRBV4-1,TRBJ1-5,TGCGCCAGCAGCCAGAGACAGAATAGCAATCAGCCCCAGCATTTT,CASSQRQNSNQPQHF